This is a list of T cell receptor beta chains from one sample in a study of monozygotic twins with inflammatory bowel disease. One entry per CDR3 protein, without DNA, is what TCRdb gives after re-calling the 5' RACE reads. This table holds 150,000 to 200,000 distinct CDR3 sequences. Material: blood. The receptors shown here come from a human donor with ulcerative colitis or Crohn's disease, or a healthy co-twin of an affected twin (not recorded which). The CDR3 runs from the conserved cysteine through the conserved F or W. Each record gives: V gene, J gene, CDR3 protein.

V: TRBV5-1
J: TRBJ2-3
CDR3: CASSPWLGGSTDTQYF

V: TRBV28
J: TRBJ2-3
CDR3: CASSPGLYVYTQYF

V: TRBV20-1
J: TRBJ2-5
CDR3: CSARGYRGQGDQETQYF

V: TRBV10-3
J: TRBJ2-7
CDR3: CAITEDIGSSSSYEQYF

V: TRBV7-9
J: TRBJ2-1
CDR3: CASSYEERGTREQFF

V: TRBV6-1
J: TRBJ2-1
CDR3: CASSVSRLLNEQFF

V: TRBV29-1
J: TRBJ2-5
CDR3: CSVDEGGGELDF

V: TRBV7-9
J: TRBJ2-7
CDR3: CASSPPEGEGYEQYF

V: TRBV14
J: TRBJ1-6
CDR3: CASSQGRYNSPLHF

V: TRBV5-1
J: TRBJ2-2
CDR3: CASIPRPSGRTGELFF

V: TRBV5-8
J: TRBJ2-3
CDR3: CASSFRGLRTDTQYF

V: TRBV5-1
J: TRBJ1-1
CDR3: CASSVDGNTEAFF

V: TRBV24-1
J: TRBJ2-3
CDR3: CATVGLAGPFSTDTQYF

V: TRBV9
J: TRBJ2-7
CDR3: CASSVGGEVYEQYF

V: TRBV28
J: TRBJ1-4
CDR3: CASSFQREEKLFF

V: TRBV27
J: TRBJ2-2
CDR3: CASKRRVGAANTGELFF

V: TRBV5-1
J: TRBJ1-2
CDR3: CASSLSWPQGDYGYTF

V: TRBV19
J: TRBJ2-1
CDR3: CASSVSRTSGNNEQFF

V: TRBV2
J: TRBJ1-5
CDR3: CASSGTRNQPQHF

V: TRBV5-1
J: TRBJ1-6
CDR3: CASSLEGFSSPLHF

V: TRBV10-3
J: TRBJ1-2
CDR3: CAITPDRDYGYTF

V: TRBV19
J: TRBJ2-1
CDR3: CASRGTRTSWGNEQFF

V: TRBV25-1
J: TRBJ2-7
CDR3: CASSEFGESYEQYF

V: TRBV18
J: TRBJ1-6
CDR3: CASSPGAGDSPLHF